This TCR beta chain emerged from a study of T cells in Graves' hyperthyroidism and ophthalmopathy. In the study overall: Peripheral blood was acquired at first diagnosis, ahead of any therapy whatsoever. Study observations and caveats: Separating ophthalmopathy from stable hyperthyroidism was achieved by a 13 V-J model. Ophthalmopathy, which appeared later, was predicted by the model a median about 6 months before onset. Blood also showed most of the thyroid clonotypes that were expanded above 0.001.

In germline, CDR1 is SGHAT, CDR2 FQNNGV. V dropped 5 bases and J dropped 7; count of bases not matched to a gene: 8. The length of the CDR3 is 15 residues. RNA transcripts provided the source from which TCR beta CDR3 regions were amplified. Researchers ran a first-round RT-PCR on the TCR CDR3 using the HTBI primer set. MiXCR, run by TCRdb on the multiplex PCR reads, gives a single entry per CDR3 protein. The sample comprises 500,000 or so distinct CDR3 sequences, about 15% of which are singletons, and around 32% rests with the top ten. On this clonotype: Its antigen is unknown.

This TCR was recovered from a woman aged 30 to 39 with Graves' ophthalmopathy. Sequencing input: blood. This sequence joins TRBV11-2 and TRBJ2-1, with 10 bases fitting TRBD2. CDR3 DNA sequence: TGTGCCAGCAGCCAGAAGGCTAGCGGGAGAAATGAGCAGTTCTTC. Translated: CASSQKASGRNEQFF.